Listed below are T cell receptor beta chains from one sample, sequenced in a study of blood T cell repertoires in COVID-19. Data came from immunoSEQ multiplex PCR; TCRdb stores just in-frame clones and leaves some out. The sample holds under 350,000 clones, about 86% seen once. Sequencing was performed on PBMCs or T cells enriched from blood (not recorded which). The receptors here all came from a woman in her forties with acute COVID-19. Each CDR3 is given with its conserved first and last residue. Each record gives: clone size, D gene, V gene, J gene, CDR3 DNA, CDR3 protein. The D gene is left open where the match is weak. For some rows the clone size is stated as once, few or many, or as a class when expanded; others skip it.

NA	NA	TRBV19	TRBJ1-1	TGTGCCAGTAGCCCCCTCGTTGGCAGGGCGAACACTGAAGCTTTCTTT	CASSPLVGRANTEAFF
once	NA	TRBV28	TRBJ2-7	TGTGCCAGCAGTCGCCTTGGGGCAGGTAGCTCCTACGAGCAGTACTTC	CASSRLGAGSSYEQYF
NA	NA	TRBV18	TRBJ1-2	TGTGCCAGCTCACCGAACGCTCATGGGGGCAACTATGGCTACACCTTC	CASSPNAHGGNYGYTF
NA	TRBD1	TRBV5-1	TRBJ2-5	TGCGCCAGCAGCTTTTCGGGACAGGGAGGGCAAGAGACCCAGTACTTC	CASSFSGQGGQETQYF
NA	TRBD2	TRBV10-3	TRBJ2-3	TGTGCCATCAGTGGGACTAGCCGTACAGATACGCAGTATTTT	CAISGTSRTDTQYF
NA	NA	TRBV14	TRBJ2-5	TGTGCCAGCAGCCAAGATACTACAGGCTGGGGGACCCAGTACTTC	CASSQDTTGWGTQYF
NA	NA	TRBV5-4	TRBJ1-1	TGTGCCAGCAGCTTGTTTGGTCGGGGGGCGGGCGCTTTCTTT	CASSLFGRGAGAFF
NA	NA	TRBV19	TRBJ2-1	TGTGCCAGTAGTGTTCAGGGGGCACTAGCGATTGAGCAGTTCTTC	CASSVQGALAIEQFF
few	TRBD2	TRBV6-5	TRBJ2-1	TGTGCCAGCAGTAGGTACTCGGGACTAAATGAGCAGTTCTTC	CASSRYSGLNEQFF
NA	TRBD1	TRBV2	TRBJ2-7	TGTGCCAGCAGTGAAGAAACAGGGGGCGCGGCCTACGAGCAGTACTTC	CASSEETGGAAYEQYF
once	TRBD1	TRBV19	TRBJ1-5	TGTGCCAGTAGTTTGGGACAGGGAATCGGGCCCCAGCATTTT	CASSLGQGIGPQHF
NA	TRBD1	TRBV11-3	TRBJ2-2	TGTGCCAGCAGCCCCCGAGAGGGACAGGGTAGGGGGGAGCTGTTTTTT	CASSPREGQGRGELFF
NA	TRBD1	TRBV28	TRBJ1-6	TGTGCCAGCAGTTTATTAGGACAGGGGATTTTAAATTCACCCCTCCACTTT	CASSLLGQGILNSPLHF
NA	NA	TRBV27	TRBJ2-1	TGTGCCAGCAGTGGGCCTCTCCTTCAGCAGTTCTTC	CASSGPLLQQFF
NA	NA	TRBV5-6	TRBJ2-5	TGTGCCAGCAGCCTTACAGGGTTAGAGACCCAGTACTTC	CASSLTGLETQYF
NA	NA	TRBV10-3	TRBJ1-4	TGTGCCGTCTCTGGCGGGGCTAATGAAAAACTGTTTTTT	CAVSGGANEKLFF
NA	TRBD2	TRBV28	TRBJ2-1	TGTGCCAGCAGGTTGAGCGGGAGGGAACAGTTCTTC	CASRLSGREQFF
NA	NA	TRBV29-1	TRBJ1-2	TGCAGCGTCCTCGGTCAGGGGCTTAACTATGGCTACACCTTC	CSVLGQGLNYGYTF
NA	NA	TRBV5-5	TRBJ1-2	TGTGCCAGCAGCTCCGGACAGAGGCGGTATGGCTACACCTTC	CASSSGQRRYGYTF
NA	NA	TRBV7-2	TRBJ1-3	TGTGCCAGCAGCTTATCCCCCGGACAGGGAAACACCATATATTTT	CASSLSPGQGNTIYF
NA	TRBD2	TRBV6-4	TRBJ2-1	TGTGCCAGCAGTGAACAACTAGCGGGATCGAAGCAGTTCTTC	CASSEQLAGSKQFF
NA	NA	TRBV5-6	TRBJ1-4	TGTGCCAGCAGTACGAACCGGGCTAATGAAAAACTGTTTTTT	CASSTNRANEKLFF
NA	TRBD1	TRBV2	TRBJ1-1	TGTGCCAGCAGTTACAGGGGCGATAACACTGAAGCTTTCTTT	CASSYRGDNTEAFF
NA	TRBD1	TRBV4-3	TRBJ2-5	TGCGCCAGCAGCCAAGAGTTCAGGGGGGAGACCCAGTACTTC	CASSQEFRGETQYF
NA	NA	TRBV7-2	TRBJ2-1	TGTGCCAGCGTCCAGACAGTTTCCGCCTACAATGAGCAGTTCTTC	CASVQTVSAYNEQFF
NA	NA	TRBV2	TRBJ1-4	TGTGCCAGATCTGCAACTAATGAAAAACTGTTTTTT	CARSATNEKLFF
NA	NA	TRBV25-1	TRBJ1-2	TGTGCCAGCAGTGAGCGACATTCGGGCTACACCTTC	CASSERHSGYTF
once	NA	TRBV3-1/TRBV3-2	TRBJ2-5	TGTGCCAGCAGCCTCTTCGGGGGTAAGACCCAGTACTTC	CASSLFGGKTQYF
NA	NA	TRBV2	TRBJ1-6	TGTGCCAGCAGTGACGGGGAGGAAGTTTCACCCCTCCACTTT	CASSDGEEVSPLHF
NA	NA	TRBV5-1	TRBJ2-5	TGCGCCAGCAGCACGGACAGACAAGAGACCCAGTACTTC	CASSTDRQETQYF
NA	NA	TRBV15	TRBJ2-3	TGTGCCACCAGCAGAGATAGGAGGGGGGGGTCAGATACGCAGTATTTT	CATSRDRRGGSDTQYF
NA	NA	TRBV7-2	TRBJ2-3	TGTGCCAGCAGCCCCGGGACATATACCACAGATACGCAGTATTTT	CASSPGTYTTDTQYF
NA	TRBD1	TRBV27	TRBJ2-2	TGTGCCTCGGGGGCCGGGACAGGGGTATTAACCGGGGAGCTGTTTTTT	CASGAGTGVLTGELFF
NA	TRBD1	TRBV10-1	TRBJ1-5	TGCGCCAGCAGTGTCGGACAGGGGGCGATCCCCAACCTTGGCAATCAGCCCCAGCATTTT	CASSVGQGAIPNLGNQPQHF
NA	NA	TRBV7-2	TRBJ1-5	TGTGCCAGCAGCTTAGCGTCAGGGGTGAGACAGCCCCAGCATTTT	CASSLASGVRQPQHF
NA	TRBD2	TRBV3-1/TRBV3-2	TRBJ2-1	TGTGCCAGCAGCCAACAGGAGCGGGGGGGCCCTTGGGAAAAGTTCTTC	CASSQQERGGPWEKFF
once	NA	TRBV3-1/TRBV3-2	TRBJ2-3	TGTGCCAGCAGCCAAGAGACTTCACGAGATACGCAGTATTTT	CASSQETSRDTQYF
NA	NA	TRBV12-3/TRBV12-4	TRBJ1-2	TGTGCCAGCAGTTTTGCCGGTAATGGCTACACCTTC	CASSFAGNGYTF
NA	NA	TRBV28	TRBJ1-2	TGTGCCAGCAGTCTCCCCCTTGGGGTCAGCGGCTATGGCTACACCTTC	CASSLPLGVSGYGYTF
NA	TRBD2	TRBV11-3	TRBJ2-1	TGTGCCAGCAGCCACAGGACTAGCGGGGGGCTTGAGCAGTTCTTC	CASSHRTSGGLEQFF
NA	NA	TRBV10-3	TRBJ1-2	TGTGCCTCATCCGGTTCAAACTATGGCTACACCTTC	CASSGSNYGYTF
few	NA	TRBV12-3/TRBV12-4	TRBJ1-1	TGTGCCAGCCCCAGGTGGAACACTGAAGCTTTCTTT	CASPRWNTEAFF
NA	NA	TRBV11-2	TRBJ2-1	TGTGCCAGCAGCTCTTATCGGGTCAGCTCCTACAATGAGCAGTTCTTC	CASSSYRVSSYNEQFF
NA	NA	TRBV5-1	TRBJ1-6	TGCGCCAGCAGCTTGACCCAGGATAATTCACCCCTCCACTTT	CASSLTQDNSPLHF
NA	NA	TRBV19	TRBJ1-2	TGTGCCAGTAGTATAGACGGGGAGGCGAGGGGCTACACCTTC	CASSIDGEARGYTF
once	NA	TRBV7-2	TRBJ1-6	TGTGCCAGCAGCTTAGTGCGTCATTCACCCCTCCACTTT	CASSLVRHSPLHF
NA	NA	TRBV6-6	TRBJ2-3	TGTGCCAGCAGTCTACGGTACCCGGGGTTGGGCACAGATACGCAGTATTTT	CASSLRYPGLGTDTQYF
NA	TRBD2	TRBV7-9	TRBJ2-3	TGTGCCAGCAACCCCGGGGGGTCCACAGATACGCAGTATTTT	CASNPGGSTDTQYF
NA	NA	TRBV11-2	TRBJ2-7	TGTGCCAGCAGCTTAGGGGTAGGCGGGATGTCCTACGAGCAGTACTTC	CASSLGVGGMSYEQYF
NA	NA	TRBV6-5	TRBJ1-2	TGTGCCAGCAGCAACTCTTTTCACTATGGCTACACCTTC	CASSNSFHYGYTF
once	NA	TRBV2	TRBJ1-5	TGTGCCAGCAGGACCGGAACAAAGGGGTCCCAGCATTTT	CASRTGTKGSQHF
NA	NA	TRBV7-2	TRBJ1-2	TGTGCCAGCAGCTCGGCCGGGGCTAACTATGGCTACACCTTC	CASSSAGANYGYTF
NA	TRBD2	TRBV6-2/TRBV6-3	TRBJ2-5	TGTGCCAGCAGTTACCCCACCGGGACTAGCAAAGAGACCCAGTACTTC	CASSYPTGTSKETQYF
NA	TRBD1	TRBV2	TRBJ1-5	TGTGCCAGCAGTGTGACCGCCAGACAGGGCACTCAGCCCCAGCATTTT	CASSVTARQGTQPQHF